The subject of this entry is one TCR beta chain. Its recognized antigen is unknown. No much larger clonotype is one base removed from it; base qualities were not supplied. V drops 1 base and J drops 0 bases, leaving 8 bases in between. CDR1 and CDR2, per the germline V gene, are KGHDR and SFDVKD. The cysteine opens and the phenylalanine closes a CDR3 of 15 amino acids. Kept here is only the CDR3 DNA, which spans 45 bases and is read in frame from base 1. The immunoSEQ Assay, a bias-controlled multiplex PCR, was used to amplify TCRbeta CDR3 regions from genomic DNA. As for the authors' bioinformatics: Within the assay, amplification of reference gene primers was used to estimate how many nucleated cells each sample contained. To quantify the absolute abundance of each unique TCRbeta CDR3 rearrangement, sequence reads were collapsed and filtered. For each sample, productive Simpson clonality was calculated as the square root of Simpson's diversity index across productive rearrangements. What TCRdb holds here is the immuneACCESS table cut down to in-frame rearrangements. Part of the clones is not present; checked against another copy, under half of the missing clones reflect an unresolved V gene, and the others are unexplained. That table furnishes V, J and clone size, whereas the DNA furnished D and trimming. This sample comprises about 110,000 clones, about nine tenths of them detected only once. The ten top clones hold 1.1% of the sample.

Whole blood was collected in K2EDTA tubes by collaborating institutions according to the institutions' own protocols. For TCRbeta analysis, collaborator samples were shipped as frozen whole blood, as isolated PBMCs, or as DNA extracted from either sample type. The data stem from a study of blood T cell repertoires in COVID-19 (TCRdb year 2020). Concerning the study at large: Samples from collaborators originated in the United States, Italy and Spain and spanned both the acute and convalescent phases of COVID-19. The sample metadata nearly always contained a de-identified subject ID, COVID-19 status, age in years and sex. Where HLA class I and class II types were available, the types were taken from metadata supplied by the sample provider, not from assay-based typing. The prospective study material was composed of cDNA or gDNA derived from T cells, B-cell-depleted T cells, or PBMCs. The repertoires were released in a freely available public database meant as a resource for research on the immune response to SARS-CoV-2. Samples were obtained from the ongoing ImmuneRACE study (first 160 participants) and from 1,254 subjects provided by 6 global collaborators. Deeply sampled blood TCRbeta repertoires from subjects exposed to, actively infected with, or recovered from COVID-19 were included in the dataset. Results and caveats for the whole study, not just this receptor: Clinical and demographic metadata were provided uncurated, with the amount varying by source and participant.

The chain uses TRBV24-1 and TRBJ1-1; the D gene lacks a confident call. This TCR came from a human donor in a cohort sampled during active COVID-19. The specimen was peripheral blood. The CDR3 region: CATSDFKLMNTEAFF. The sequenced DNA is TGTGCCACCAGTGATTTTAAGCTAATGAACACTGAAGCTTTCTTT.